The rows below give T cell receptor beta chains drawn from one sample of a study of blood T cell repertoires in COVID-19. Here immunoSEQ multiplex PCR was the method, and the copy in TCRdb shows in-frame clones only, minus some. Here the sample spans about 200,000 clones, roughly 87% being singletons. Sequencing was performed on PBMCs or T cells enriched from blood (not recorded which). These receptors all come from a woman younger than 45 who had recovered from COVID-19. The CDR3 runs from the conserved cysteine through the conserved F or W. A D gene is named only where the DNA matches it firmly. Size tells how often a clone was seen (once, few, many) or the class of an expanded clone, and some rows leave it out.

DNA | CDR3 | J | D | size | V
TGTGCTAGTGGTCCGACTGGAGCCTACGAGCAGTACTTC | CASGPTGAYEQYF | TRBJ2-7 | NA | NA | TRBV12-5
TGTGCCAGCAGTTTATCTGGATGGAGAGGGGGCCAAGAGACCCAGTACTTC | CASSLSGWRGGQETQYF | TRBJ2-5 | NA | NA | TRBV27
TGTGCCAGCAGTTACCCCCCACAGGGGACGCGGCCCCAGCATTTT | CASSYPPQGTRPQHF | TRBJ1-5 | TRBD1 | NA | TRBV6-2/TRBV6-3
TGCAGCGTGACAGGGGGCCAGGCAGATACGCAGTATTTT | CSVTGGQADTQYF | TRBJ2-3 | TRBD1 | few | TRBV29-1
TGTGCCAGCAGCAAGAGCCCTAATGAAAAACTGTTTTTT | CASSKSPNEKLFF | TRBJ1-4 | NA | NA | TRBV21-1
TGTGCCAGTGGGGGACTCGACACCGGGGAGCTGTTTTTT | CASGGLDTGELFF | TRBJ2-2 | NA | NA | TRBV19
TGTGCCAGCAGAGCCCCTACCTACACAGATACGCAGTATTTT | CASRAPTYTDTQYF | TRBJ2-3 | NA | NA | TRBV6-5
TGTGCCAGTAGCTACGAGGGGGCTCCGAACACCGGGGAGCTGTTTTTT | CASSYEGAPNTGELFF | TRBJ2-2 | TRBD1 | NA | TRBV19
TGTGCCAGCAGCCCCGGACTTGCCTCTGGAAACACCATATATTTT | CASSPGLASGNTIYF | TRBJ1-3 | NA | NA | TRBV7-6
TGTGCCAGCAGCGAGGGGTCGGGGAGGGAGCCCCAGCATTTT | CASSEGSGREPQHF | TRBJ1-5 | NA | once | TRBV9
TGTGCCAGCAGCTTGTTTATAGGGGTAAGCACTGAAGCTTTCTTT | CASSLFIGVSTEAFF | TRBJ1-1 | NA | many | TRBV5-6
TGTGCCTGGGGGACAGTGGCAGGGCGGAACACTGAAGCTTTCTTT | CAWGTVAGRNTEAFF | TRBJ1-1 | TRBD1 | NA | TRBV30
TGTGCCAGTAGTATAGATTCGCGGACTGAAGCTTTCTTT | CASSIDSRTEAFF | TRBJ1-1 | NA | NA | TRBV19
TGTGCCAGCAGCCACTGGAGGGGACGCAGCTACGAGCAGTACTTC | CASSHWRGRSYEQYF | TRBJ2-7 | NA | NA | TRBV5-6
TGTGCCAGCAGCCACACAGGGCACGGGGAGCTGTTTTTT | CASSHTGHGELFF | TRBJ2-2 | NA | NA | TRBV14
TGCGCCAGCAGCTTGCCGGCGGGGGCCGGAAACACCATATATTTT | CASSLPAGAGNTIYF | TRBJ1-3 | NA | NA | TRBV5-1
TGTGGTATAGAGACAGGGCAGATGGAAAACATTCAGTACTTC | CGIETGQMENIQYF | TRBJ2-4 | TRBD1 | NA | TRBV30
TGTGCCAGCAGCGTGAGACAGGGAACTGAAGCTTTCTTT | CASSVRQGTEAFF | TRBJ1-1 | TRBD1 | once | TRBV9
TGTGCCAGCTCACCACGGGACTCAAGCTCCTACGAGCAGTACTTC | CASSPRDSSSYEQYF | TRBJ2-7 | NA | NA | TRBV18
TGTGCCATCAGTGTCTTGGGGACAGGGTCCTCGAGAGGAAACACCATATATTTT | CAISVLGTGSSRGNTIYF | TRBJ1-3 | TRBD1 | NA | TRBV10-3
TGCGCCAGCAGGGACAGGGGAAACACAGATACGCAGTATTTT | CASRDRGNTDTQYF | TRBJ2-3 | TRBD1 | NA | TRBV4-1
TGTGCCAGCAACTACTTACAGGGGTGGAATGAGCAGTTCTTC | CASNYLQGWNEQFF | TRBJ2-1 | TRBD1 | NA | TRBV2
TGTGCCACCAGCAGAGATGGGGACACCTACGAGCAGTACTTC | CATSRDGDTYEQYF | TRBJ2-7 | NA | NA | TRBV15
TGTGCCAGCAGCTTAGTTTTTGGCCCGGGCGAGCAGTACTTC | CASSLVFGPGEQYF | TRBJ2-7 | NA | once | TRBV11-1
TGTGCCAGCAGTCCGGGACTAGCGGAAGAGACCCAGTACTTC | CASSPGLAEETQYF | TRBJ2-5 | TRBD2 | NA | TRBV7-2
TGTGCCAGCCGATACGGGACAGGGAATGAAAAACTGTTTTTT | CASRYGTGNEKLFF | TRBJ1-4 | TRBD1 | NA | TRBV6-5
TGTGCCAGCAGTTTGAGGGAATGGGGAGAGTACGAGCAGTACTTC | CASSLREWGEYEQYF | TRBJ2-7 | NA | NA | TRBV27
TGTGCCAGCAGCGACGGGAGGGGGGGCGCGAGGATCGATCAGCCCCAGCATTTT | CASSDGRGGARIDQPQHF | TRBJ1-5 | NA | once | TRBV6-2/TRBV6-3
TGTGCCAGCAGCCCAGGAGGGACAGGGGGTGTTACTGAAGCTTTCTTT | CASSPGGTGGVTEAFF | TRBJ1-1 | TRBD1 | NA | TRBV7-9
TGCAGCGTAGGTCCGACAGGGGGCGGGGGCGAGCAGTACTTC | CSVGPTGGGGEQYF | TRBJ2-7 | TRBD1 | NA | TRBV29-1
TGTGCCAGCAGCTTACCCTGGACAGGGGACACCGGGGAGCTGTTTTTT | CASSLPWTGDTGELFF | TRBJ2-2 | TRBD1 | NA | TRBV7-2
TGTGCCAGTAGTGAACCCGACAGACTGAACACTGAAGCTTTCTTT | CASSEPDRLNTEAFF | TRBJ1-1 | NA | NA | TRBV19
TGTGCCAGCAGCTCGAGACCGGAGGACGGGGAGCTGTTTTTT | CASSSRPEDGELFF | TRBJ2-2 | NA | NA | TRBV11-3
TGTGCCAGTCACCTACTAGAGGGAGAGGATCAGCCCCAGCATTTT | CASHLLEGEDQPQHF | TRBJ1-5 | NA | once | TRBV19
TGTGCCAGCACTCGGGGGAGCGAGCAGTACTTC | CASTRGSEQYF | TRBJ2-7 | NA | NA | TRBV25-1
TGTGCCAGCAGCAGGGACAGGAGGCTCTATGGCTACACCTTC | CASSRDRRLYGYTF | TRBJ1-2 | TRBD1 | NA | TRBV5-6
TGCGCCAGCAGCCAGGCAGGCGTCTCCTACGAGCAGTACTTC | CASSQAGVSYEQYF | TRBJ2-7 | NA | few | TRBV4-3
TGTGCCATCAAGGACAGCTCCTACGAGCAGTACTTC | CAIKDSSYEQYF | TRBJ2-7 | NA | NA | TRBV10-3
TGTGCCAGTAGTCAATACGGACAGGGTCGCTCACCCCTCCACTTT | CASSQYGQGRSPLHF | TRBJ1-6 | TRBD1 | NA | TRBV19
TGTGCCAGCAGCTTTTTCGGGACAGGCTCCACTGAAGCTTTCTTT | CASSFFGTGSTEAFF | TRBJ1-1 | TRBD1 | NA | TRBV5-5
TGTGCCAGCAGTGTGAGCGGAAGCAATCAGCCCCAGCATTTT | CASSVSGSNQPQHF | TRBJ1-5 | NA | NA | TRBV25-1
TGTGCCAGCGTTCCTCACCCGGGACAGACCACCGGGGAGCTGTTTTTT | CASVPHPGQTTGELFF | TRBJ2-2 | TRBD1 | NA | TRBV2
TGTGCCATCACCCCAGGGGGCTGGAACACTGAAGCTTTCTTT | CAITPGGWNTEAFF | TRBJ1-1 | TRBD1 | NA | TRBV10-3
TGTGCCTGGAGTGTAAGTGGACAGACGTACAATGAGCAGTTCTTC | CAWSVSGQTYNEQFF | TRBJ2-1 | NA | NA | TRBV30
TGTGCCAGCAGCCCACAAACCTCACTAGCGGTGAACTCCTACAATGAGCAGTTCTTC | CASSPQTSLAVNSYNEQFF | TRBJ2-1 | TRBD2 | NA | TRBV3-1/TRBV3-2
TGTGCCAGTAGTGTGGACAGCCTTGACACTGAAGCTTTCTTT | CASSVDSLDTEAFF | TRBJ1-1 | NA | NA | TRBV19
TGTGCCAGCAGCTTAGATAGGGACACATCCTACGAGCAGTACTTC | CASSLDRDTSYEQYF | TRBJ2-7 | NA | few | TRBV7-9
TGTGCCAGCAGCTTAGAGTGGGGGGGCGGGAATGAGCAGTTCTTC | CASSLEWGGGNEQFF | TRBJ2-1 | NA | NA | TRBV7-2
TGTGCCAGCAGTTACGTACCATTCGGGACCCAGTACTTC | CASSYVPFGTQYF | TRBJ2-5 | NA | NA | TRBV6-5
TGTGCCAGCAGCAGCGGGGGGCATGAGCAGTTCTTC | CASSSGGHEQFF | TRBJ2-1 | TRBD2 | NA | TRBV11-3
TGTGCCAGCAGCCCACTTACTAGCGGGAGCCGAGATGAGCAGTTCTTC | CASSPLTSGSRDEQFF | TRBJ2-1 | TRBD2 | NA | TRBV7-2